Reported below is one T cell receptor beta chain. Antigen unknown. The sample originates from a study of shared clonotypes between healthy human individuals. Findings and limits, study-wide: In a handful of donors, around 4.8% of naive CD4 clonotypes appeared in common.

Using approximately 190 ng DNA, approximately 30,000 T cell genomes, the sorted-subset replicate PCRs were run. Original handling: Filtering of immunoSEQ junctional sequences could not match full-length read filtering. Some clones are missing from TCRdb's copy, which holds only in-frame ones; the method was immunoSEQ multiplex PCR. D and trimming come from the DNA, and the V and J calls and clone size come from that table. The sample consists of about 2.4 million clones, approximately 93% of them appearing once. Material: naive CD4+ T cells from PBMCs. Subset of the sample: CD45RA+ positively selected. The receptor was derived from a man younger than 35 in good health. Some clones in this sample may be carry-over from other donors' samples.

This CDR3 is CASSNRDRGLKYF. The CDR3 nucleotides read TGTGCCAGTAGTAATCGGGACAGGGGCCTCAAGTACTTC. V and J are TRBV19 and TRBJ2-5; 10 bases agree with TRBD1. CDR3 length: 13 amino acids. Germline values: CDR1 LNHDA, CDR2 SQIVND (reference sequence). The V and J ends lost 4 bases and 12 bases, in that order; junction bases with no gene match: 8.